These T cell receptor beta chains were read from a single sample in a study of blood T cell repertoires in COVID-19. Assay used: immunoSEQ multiplex PCR; TCRdb lists only in-frame clones, some missing. The sample shows some 160,000 clones, roughly 83% of them seen only once. Sequencing was carried out using peripheral blood. Receptors were obtained from a human donor in a cohort sampled during active COVID-19. Both conserved end residues are part of each CDR3. D genes are given only for firm matches.

d_call | j_call | v_call | cdr3_aa
TRBD2 | TRBJ2-5 | TRBV5-4 | CASSPGTSGRETQYF
- | TRBJ1-1 | TRBV1 | CTSSPLYPEAFF
- | TRBJ2-5 | TRBV5-6 | CASSHRVSETQYF
TRBD2 | TRBJ2-3 | TRBV28 | CASRPLAGLNTDTQYF
- | TRBJ1-2 | TRBV5-6 | CASSLGTLNYGYTF
- | TRBJ1-2 | TRBV5-4 | CASSFPEGPYGYTF
- | TRBJ2-1 | TRBV12-3/TRBV12-4 | CASRTSTGSEQFF
- | TRBJ2-7 | TRBV27 | CASSRSTPGFYEQYF
TRBD2 | TRBJ2-7 | TRBV7-6 | CASSLVGGSSYEQYF
TRBD1 | TRBJ1-1 | TRBV19 | CASSAFAGTGGTEAFF
- | TRBJ2-7 | TRBV10-3 | CAISEGNSLYEQYF
- | TRBJ1-3 | TRBV18 | CASSPSLGSGNTIYF
- | TRBJ1-1 | TRBV29-1 | CSVYQGRYLMNTEAFF
- | TRBJ2-5 | TRBV4-2 | CASSQDRYQQETQYF
- | TRBJ1-5 | TRBV15 | CATSRDSGYNQPQHF
TRBD2 | TRBJ2-1 | TRBV19 | CASSISTSGRVNEQFF
- | TRBJ1-1 | TRBV29-1 | CSVMTGNTEAFF
TRBD2 | TRBJ2-7 | TRBV2 | CASSVGRAVNEQYF
- | TRBJ1-1 | TRBV6-6 | CASSPPRWGPDRAFF
- | TRBJ2-3 | TRBV9 | CASSVAPQGTDTQYF
- | TRBJ1-3 | TRBV18 | CASSPGTGTGNTIYF